This TCR beta chain was observed in a study of blood T cell repertoires in COVID-19. At the level of the study: The United States, Italy and Spain supplied acute and convalescent COVID-19 samples.

The CDR3 is made up of 13 amino acids. V dropped 5 bases and J dropped 5 bases, with 13 bases sitting between them. Per the germline V gene, CDR1 is LNHDA and CDR2 is SQIVND (reference sequence). Per the original methods: Scientists estimated how many nucleated cells there were by amplifying reference gene primers. Only in-frame clones appear in the TCRdb table, and some are missing; sequencing was by immunoSEQ multiplex PCR. That table furnishes V, J and clone size, whereas the DNA furnished D and trimming. Here the sample spans 50,000 to 70,000 clones, around 90% being singletons. Sequenced sample: peripheral blood. J is TRBJ2-7 and V is TRBV19; D is perhaps TRBD1 (6 bases). The sequence derives from a man in his 60s with acute or convalescent COVID-19. CDR3 nucleotides: TGTGCCAGTAGTCGTACAGGGAAGGACGAGCAGTACTTC. The encoded protein is CASSRTGKDEQYF.